These 6 T cell receptor beta chains share one sample of origin, sequenced in a study of CD8 T cells in ankylosing spondylitis. Overall study findings and caveats: Ankylosing spondylitis blood appeared to be characterized by a TCR beta motif of eight or nine highly homologous variants.

Antigens of these TCRs are unknown. TCRdb used MiXCR to reprocess the 5' RACE reads, holding one entry per CDR3 protein. This sample yields about 420,000 distinct CDR3 sequences, of which approximately 20% are seen a single time; approximately 16% belongs to the top ten. Material for sequencing was blood, either unsorted or a sorted T cell fraction (not recorded which). Every receptor here comes from a male donor with ankylosing spondylitis.

The chain has TRBV6-4 and TRBJ2-1; TRBD1 matches 10 bases. CDR3 size: 13 residues. Looked up from germline, CDR1 is MRHNA and CDR2 is SNTAGT. The V and J ends lost 8 bases and 8 bases, in that order; junction bases with no gene match: 6. CDR3 sequence reads: CASGLDRGDEQFF. In DNA, the CDR3 is TGTGCCAGCGGCCTGGACAGGGGGGATGAGCAGTTCTTC.

V is TRBV19 and J is TRBJ1-2, with 7 bases aligning to TRBD1. J lost 3 bases, V lost 5 bases, and 6 bases had no gene match. Germline V gene sequence: CDR1 LNHDA, CDR2 SQIVND (reference sequence). CDR3 length equals 14 residues. This chain's CDR3 is CASSFPTGDYGYTF. CDR3 nucleotides: TGTGCCAGTAGTTTCCCCACAGGGGACTATGGCTACACCTTC.

The sample holds a few counts of this clonotype. The rearrangement joins TRBV5-1 to TRBJ2-2, with 8 bases aligning to TRBD2. Germline CDR1 SGHRS, CDR2 YFSETQ. V lost 1 base, J lost 7 bases, and 9 bases stayed unmatched. CDR3 length: 16 residues. This CDR3 reads CASSLHPGLGDGELFF. In nucleotides, the CDR3 is TGCGCCAGCAGCTTGCATCCGGGACTAGGCGACGGGGAGCTGTTTTTT.

CDR3: CASSPYSDFNEKLFF. CDR3 nucleotides: TGTGCCAGCTCACCTTACAGCGACTTCAACGAAAAACTGTTTTTT. The chain has TRBV18 and TRBJ1-4; unclear D gene. Trimming left V 3 bases short and J 8 bases short, with 16 bases between. CDR1 is KGHSH, CDR2 LQKENI, per germline. The CDR3 loop spans 15 amino acids.

This chain joins TRBV5-1 and TRBJ1-5; 7 positions match TRBD1. This CDR3 contains 16 residues. The V segment lost 5 bases and the J segment 7 bases; nucleotides outside the gene matches: 15. CDR1 SGHRS and CDR2 YFSETQ come from the germline V gene. The DNA of the CDR3 is TGCGCCAGCAGTCCTACAGGGGACCGAGGGAGCCAGCCCCAGCATTTT. Amino acids: CASSPTGDRGSQPQHF.

This rearrangement joins TRBV6-1 to TRBJ1-1, with 7 bases aligning to TRBD1. The CDR3 covers 15 residues. V lost 2 bases and J lost 5; bases outside the gene matches: 8. Germline V gene sequence: CDR1 MNHNS, CDR2 SASEGT. CDR3 protein: CASSERRKGATEAFF. The DNA for the CDR3 is TGTGCCAGCAGTGAACGGCGGAAGGGGGCTACTGAAGCTTTCTTT.